This T cell receptor beta chain was profiled in a study of blood T cell repertoires in COVID-19. It was during active infection that Seattle patients were enrolled and then longitudinally followed. The CDR3 is 13 amino acids. Trimming removed 3 bases at V and 1 base at J, with 8 bases between. Germline-derived CDR1 and CDR2 are DFQATT and SNEGSKA (reference sequence). TCRdb's copy holds only in-frame clones and misses some; the assay was immunoSEQ multiplex PCR. The sample lists approximately 440,000 clones, around 89% occurring once. Sequenced material: peripheral blood. The chain links TRBV20-1 to TRBJ2-3, with D perhaps TRBD2 (6 bases). The receptor comes from a woman aged 50 to 60 with COVID-19, enrolled during active disease. As DNA, the CDR3 is TGCAGTGCTAGTAGCGGCCGCACAGATACGCAGTATTTT. Translation: CSASSGRTDTQYF.